A selection of T cell receptor beta chains follows, all from one sample in a study of T-cell memory formation after mild COVID-19. In TCRdb, the 5' RACE reads were re-called with MiXCR into one record per CDR3 protein. The sample carries 550,000 to 650,000 distinct CDR3 sequences, around 16% recorded once. Sequenced material: PBMCs or a T cell subset sorted from them (not recorded which). Source of these receptors: an adult woman who had mild COVID-19 (a few samples of this study predate the infection). Cell type and time point are not known. Both conserved end residues are part of each CDR3. The order of the fields is CDR3 protein, CDR3 DNA, D gene, J gene, clone size, V gene. The D gene is left open where the match is weak. Only some rows state a clone size, as once, few, many or a class for expanded clones.

CDR3 protein: CASSVHSGNTEAFF
CDR3 DNA: TGTGCCAGCAGTGTGCACAGCGGGAACACTGAAGCTTTCTTT
D gene: -
J gene: TRBJ1-1
clone size: -
V gene: TRBV9

CDR3 protein: CASSLVGRLSSYNSPLHF
CDR3 DNA: TGTGCCAGCAGCTTGGTCGGCAGGCTGAGCTCCTATAATTCACCCCTCCACTTT
D gene: -
J gene: TRBJ1-6
clone size: -
V gene: TRBV5-6

CDR3 protein: CASSAPSVQYF
CDR3 DNA: TGTGCCAGCAGTGCACCGTCAGTGCAGTATTTT
D gene: -
J gene: TRBJ2-3
clone size: -
V gene: TRBV25-1

CDR3 protein: CAIGGDLYNEQFF
CDR3 DNA: TGTGCCATCGGGGGGGACTTATACAATGAGCAGTTCTTC
D gene: TRBD2
J gene: TRBJ2-1
clone size: -
V gene: TRBV10-3

CDR3 protein: CASSEATGRGTEAFF
CDR3 DNA: TGTGCCAGCAGCGAGGCGACAGGGAGGGGGACTGAAGCTTTCTTT
D gene: TRBD1
J gene: TRBJ1-1
clone size: few
V gene: TRBV4-2

CDR3 protein: CASSSINGGTDTQYF
CDR3 DNA: TGTGCCAGCAGTTCTATTAACGGGGGCACAGATACGCAGTATTTT
D gene: -
J gene: TRBJ2-3
clone size: -
V gene: TRBV6-5

CDR3 protein: CASSPHRDGYTF
CDR3 DNA: TGCGCCAGCAGCCCCCACAGGGATGGCTACACCTTC
D gene: -
J gene: TRBJ1-2
clone size: -
V gene: TRBV5-1

CDR3 protein: CASSNPPGTGELFF
CDR3 DNA: TGTGCCAGCAGCAACCCCCCGGGGACCGGGGAGCTGTTTTTT
D gene: -
J gene: TRBJ2-2
clone size: few
V gene: TRBV7-3

CDR3 protein: CSALRAVYGYNEQFF
CDR3 DNA: TGCAGTGCTCTCAGGGCGGTATATGGGTACAATGAGCAGTTCTTC
D gene: -
J gene: TRBJ2-1
clone size: few
V gene: TRBV20-1

CDR3 protein: CASSPYDEGESYNRAETQYF
CDR3 DNA: TGTGCCAGCTCACCCTATGACGAGGGTGAGTCCTATAATCGGGCGGAGACCCAGTACTTC
D gene: -
J gene: TRBJ2-5
clone size: -
V gene: TRBV18

CDR3 protein: CASRSGTGSDTQYF
CDR3 DNA: TGTGCCAGCAGGTCCGGGACAGGTTCAGATACGCAGTATTTT
D gene: TRBD1
J gene: TRBJ2-3
clone size: -
V gene: TRBV12-3/TRBV12-4

CDR3 protein: CASSQDIGGRGHF
CDR3 DNA: TGCGCCAGCAGCCAAGATATCGGAGGGAGAGGGCACTTC
D gene: -
J gene: TRBJ2-7
clone size: few
V gene: TRBV4-3

CDR3 protein: CASSLSKGLSSYEQYF
CDR3 DNA: TGTGCCAGCAGTCTTAGTAAGGGTCTCAGCTCCTACGAGCAGTACTTC
D gene: -
J gene: TRBJ2-7
clone size: -
V gene: TRBV6-5

CDR3 protein: CSAKVTYEQYF
CDR3 DNA: TGCAGTGCTAAGGTAACCTACGAGCAGTACTTC
D gene: -
J gene: TRBJ2-7
clone size: few
V gene: TRBV20-1

CDR3 protein: CATSPGTGGFYNEQFF
CDR3 DNA: TGTGCCACCAGTCCCGGGACAGGGGGCTTCTACAATGAGCAGTTCTTC
D gene: TRBD1
J gene: TRBJ2-1
clone size: -
V gene: TRBV24-1

CDR3 protein: CASSPRLVETQYF
CDR3 DNA: TGTGCCAGCAGCCCGAGACTAGTGGAGACCCAGTACTTC
D gene: -
J gene: TRBJ2-5
clone size: few
V gene: TRBV7-9

CDR3 protein: CASSHGQGPYEQYF
CDR3 DNA: TGTGCCAGCAGCCACGGACAGGGGCCATACGAGCAGTACTTC
D gene: TRBD1
J gene: TRBJ2-7
clone size: few
V gene: TRBV12-3/TRBV12-4

CDR3 protein: CASSHGGQGSEAFF
CDR3 DNA: TGTGCCAGCAGCCATGGGGGACAGGGGTCTGAAGCTTTCTTT
D gene: TRBD1
J gene: TRBJ1-1
clone size: many
V gene: TRBV3-1

CDR3 protein: CASSFGGAGQETQYF
CDR3 DNA: TGTGCCAGCAGTTTTGGGGGGGCAGGACAAGAGACCCAGTACTTC
D gene: -
J gene: TRBJ2-5
clone size: few
V gene: TRBV12-3/TRBV12-4